These 8 T cell receptor beta chains were sequenced from one sample in a study of patients and donors after allogeneic stem cell transplantation. TCRdb used MiXCR to reprocess the RT-PCR reads, holding one entry per CDR3 protein. The repertoire holds some 87,000 distinct CDR3 sequences, with about 48% as singletons. Sequenced input: blood, either unsorted or a sorted T cell fraction (not recorded which). Receptors were obtained from a human donor who was either an allogeneic HSCT recipient or a stem cell or donor lymphocyte infusion donor (not recorded which). It is not recorded whose cells these are; they may come from a transplant donor.

The chain recombines TRBV6-5 with TRBJ1-5; 9 bases are shared with TRBD1. The germline gives CDR1 MNHEY, CDR2 SVGAGI. This CDR3 contains 15 residues. V shed 4 bases, J shed 7 bases, and the junction held 8 bases outside the gene matches. This CDR3 is CASSSGTGIRQPQHF. In nucleotides, the CDR3 is TGTGCCAGCAGTTCGGGGACAGGGATTCGGCAGCCCCAGCATTTT.

This clonotype was detected a few times. The chain couples TRBV12-3 or TRBV12-4 to TRBJ1-2; D is undetermined. V was cut by 4 bases and J by 5 bases, with 8 bases left in between. This CDR3 has 12 amino acids. CDR3 coding DNA: TGTGCCAGCAGTTCCGGATGGTATGGCTACACCTTC. Its translation: CASSSGWYGYTF.

The chain joins TRBV7-8 to TRBJ1-2, with D maybe TRBD1 (5 bases). Germline CDR1 and CDR2: SGHVS and FQNEAQ. Deletions cut 1 base from V and 5 bases from J, with 20 bases between. CDR3 length: 17 amino acids. The DNA of the CDR3 is TGTGCCAGCAGCTTAGATGGGGCCGCCGTCCGGGGATATGGCTACACCTTC. Protein: CASSLDGAAVRGYGYTF.

The V call is TRBV5-5, the J call TRBJ1-5; D possibly corresponds to TRBD1 (6 bases). From germline, CDR1 is SGHKS and CDR2 YYEKEE (reference sequence). The CDR3 runs 17 residues. V was clipped by 2 bases and J by 6 bases, with 21 bases between them. The CDR3 coding sequence is TGTGCCAGCAGCTTATCAACAGGGCCACGTCTTCTTCAGCCCCAGCATTTT. Translating it yields CASSLSTGPRLLQPQHF.

The CDR3 protein is CAISPPGLPTDTQYF. The CDR3 nucleotides are TGTGCCATCAGTCCTCCGGGACTCCCCACAGATACGCAGTATTTT. The chain recombines TRBV10-3 with TRBJ2-3; D perhaps matches TRBD2 (6 bases). The CDR3 extends over 15 amino acids. Looked up from germline, CDR1 is ENHRY and CDR2 is SYGVKD. V lost 5 bases, J lost 2 bases, and 14 bases lay in between.

Ten or more counts support this clonotype. The chain uses TRBV2 and TRBJ2-1; no clear D gene. The CDR3 runs 16 residues. CDR1 is SNHLY and CDR2 is FYNNEI in the germline V gene. Between the trimmed V and J ends, which lost 3 bases and 7 bases, there was a span of 19 bases. The chain's CDR3 is CASSEMSAQIGNEQFF. CDR3 nucleotide sequence: TGTGCCAGCAGTGAGATGTCAGCGCAAATCGGGAATGAGCAGTTCTTC.

In its sample, this clonotype was seen a few times. This chain connects TRBV4-2 to TRBJ1-5, with unresolved D. CDR1 and CDR2 from the germline V gene are LGHNA and YNFKEQ. The CDR3 consists of 14 residues. V was pared by 0 bases and J by 4 bases, with 7 bases between. CDR3 protein: CASSQDLGNQPQHF. The CDR3 bases are TGTGCCAGCAGCCAAGATTTGGGTAATCAGCCCCAGCATTTT.

This clonotype was counted only a few times. The genes are TRBV10-3 and TRBJ1-5; D perhaps matches TRBD1 (5 bases). V gave up 3 bases and J gave up 7 bases, with 16 bases separating them. The CDR3 totals 15 residues. Germline V gene sequence: CDR1 ENHRY, CDR2 SYGVKD. The CDR3, as DNA: TGTGCCATCAGTGATTCCGGGACGGCCGGGCAGCCCCAGCATTTT. Protein: CAISDSGTAGQPQHF.